This T cell receptor (beta chain) came from a study of breast tumors, draining lymph nodes, adjacent tissues. Study-wide results and caveats: Compared with basal-like, luminal-like tumors shared significantly more repertoire with nontumor tissue. Most tumor T cells seemingly derive from lymph node, then expand in tumor. Tumor T cell lymph node origin was a supported hypothesis, not proven. Compared with lymph nodes, tumors were less diverse; compared with nontumor tissue, more.

TCRdb re-derived calls from the multiplex PCR reads in MiXCR, one entry per CDR3 protein. This sample has tens of thousands of distinct CDR3 sequences, with more than 20% found just once. This clonotype was observed many times. As yet, its antigen is unknown. This CDR3 spans 15 amino acids. The V gene's germline CDR1 is LGHNA and CDR2 YNFKEQ. V was clipped by 4 bases and J by 3 bases; unmatched bases: 3. Sequenced material: breast tumor tissue. The receptor was derived from a female donor with breast cancer. Some clones in this sample may be carry-over from other donors' samples. The chain joins TRBV4-2 to TRBJ2-5; 12 positions agree with TRBD2. The CDR3 nucleotides read TGTGCCAGCAGCCTCAGGACTAGCGGGGAAGAGACCCAGTACTTC. As protein: CASSLRTSGEETQYF.